There are a few counts of the clone carrying this T cell receptor beta chain. What it binds is not known. The data belong to a study of T cell repertoires in cytomegalovirus infection. Whole-study results and caveats: CMV-specific TCR beta clonotypes restricted by HLA-C dominated the ex vivo response. Frequencies of public TCR beta families were cumulated, and this identified carriers of CMV plus the relevant HLA.

The CDR3 is made up of 18 amino acids. The V segment lost 3 bases and the J segment 2 bases; nucleotides outside the gene matches: 7. TCRdb independently ran MiXCR on the reads; one entry per CDR3 protein. The sample has nearly 550,000 distinct CDR3 sequences, more than 15% seen once; the top ten hold about 24%. This sequence joins TRBV12-3 or TRBV12-4 and TRBJ2-1; 13 bases fit TRBD2. Sequenced sample: CD8+ T cells from PBMCs. The receptor was isolated from a human donor in good health (CMV status not recorded). Some clones in this sample may be carry-over from other donors' samples. The chain's CDR3 is CASSLTSGRSTTYNEQFF. DNA for the CDR3: TGTGCCAGCAGTTTGACTAGCGGGAGGAGCACGACCTACAATGAGCAGTTCTTC.